This T cell receptor (beta chain) was obtained from a study of T cell repertoires in cytomegalovirus infection. On the study more broadly: Recently identified HLA-C-restricted CMV epitopes were among the peptides used. An indication of both CMV infection and matching HLA type came from public TCR beta signatures.

This clonotype was seen more than once but under ten times. Its antigen is not identified. The junction departs from the called germline gene at one end, perhaps through a read error. This CDR3 is built from 13 residues. Germline V gives CDR1 SGHVS, CDR2 FNYEAQ. TCRdb recomputed calls from the reads with MiXCR, one row per CDR3 protein. The sample lists hundreds of thousands of distinct CDR3 sequences, about 30% occurring once. Study observations and caveats: Using cumulative public TCR beta family frequency, the authors identified those who carried CMV together with the relevant HLA. HLA-C-restricted, CMV-specific TCR beta clonotypes were dominant ex vivo.

This sample comprised cultured PBMCs, obtained from culture after CMV antigen stimulation. This chain joins TRBV7-6 and TRBJ2-1; 10 bases are a match to TRBD2. This clonotype was obtained from a human donor in good health (CMV status not recorded). Some clones in this sample may be carry-over from other donors' samples. The CDR3 sequence is CASSLAGAGEQFF. The CDR3 DNA reads TGTGCCAGCAGCCTAGCGGGGGCGGGTGAGCAGTTCTTC.